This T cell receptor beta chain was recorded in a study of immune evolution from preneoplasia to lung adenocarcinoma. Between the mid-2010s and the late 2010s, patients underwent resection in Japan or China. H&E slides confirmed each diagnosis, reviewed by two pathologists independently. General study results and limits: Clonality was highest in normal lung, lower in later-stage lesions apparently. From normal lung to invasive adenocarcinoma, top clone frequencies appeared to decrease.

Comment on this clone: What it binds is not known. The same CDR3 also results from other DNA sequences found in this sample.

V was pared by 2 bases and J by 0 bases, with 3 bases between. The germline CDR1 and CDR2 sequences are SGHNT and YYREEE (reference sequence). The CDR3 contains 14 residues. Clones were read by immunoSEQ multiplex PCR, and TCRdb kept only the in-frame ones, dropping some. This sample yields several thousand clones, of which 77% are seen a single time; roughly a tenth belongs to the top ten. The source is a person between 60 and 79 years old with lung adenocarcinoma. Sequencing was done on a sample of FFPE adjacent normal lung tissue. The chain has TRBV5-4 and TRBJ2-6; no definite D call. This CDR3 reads CASSFSSGANVLTF. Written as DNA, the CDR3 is TGTGCCAGCAGCTTTAGCTCTGGGGCCAACGTCCTGACTTTC.